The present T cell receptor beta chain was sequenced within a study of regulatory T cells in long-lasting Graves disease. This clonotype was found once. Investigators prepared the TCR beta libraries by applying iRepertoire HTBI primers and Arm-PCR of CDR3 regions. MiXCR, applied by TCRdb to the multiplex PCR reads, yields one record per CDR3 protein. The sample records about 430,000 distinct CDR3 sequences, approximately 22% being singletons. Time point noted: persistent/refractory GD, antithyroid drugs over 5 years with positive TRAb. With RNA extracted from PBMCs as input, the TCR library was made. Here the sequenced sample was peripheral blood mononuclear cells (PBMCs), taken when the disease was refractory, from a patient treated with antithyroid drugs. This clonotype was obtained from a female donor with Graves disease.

The CDR3 coding sequence is TGCGCCAGCAGCCAAGATCCGGGGGCTTACTCTGGAAACACCATATATTTT. This codes for CASSQDPGAYSGNTIYF. The chain combines TRBV4-1 with TRBJ1-3, with a possible D match to TRBD1 (6 bases). This CDR3 has 17 residues. Germline values: CDR1 MGHRA, CDR2 YSYEKL. V was shortened by 0 bases and J by 0 bases, with 12 bases between the two germline ends.